This T cell receptor (beta chain) was recovered during a study of response to subunit inactivated influenza vaccine. Study-level points and caveats: It was the authors' suggestion that each seasonal influenza vaccination recruits few new T cells.

This clonotype has only a few counts. Its target is not known. The CDR3 totals 14 residues. The V segment lost 6 bases and the J segment 5 bases; nucleotides outside the gene matches: 9. CDR1 and CDR2 from the germline V gene are SGHTA and FQGNSA. TCRdb passed the RT-PCR reads through MiXCR, listing each CDR3 protein once. Of 650,000 to 700,000 distinct CDR3 sequences listed, 15% to 18% are singletons. Source: PBMCs from blood, taken 12 days after vaccination. The source is a man over 45 who received an inactivated influenza vaccine. The chain combines TRBV7-2 with TRBJ2-7; 8 nucleotides agree with TRBD2. The CDR3 sequence: CASRPGLVKDEQYF. The DNA for the CDR3 is TGTGCCAGCAGACCGGGACTAGTTAAAGACGAGCAGTACTTC.